These T cell receptor beta chains were read from a single sample in a study of T-cell reconstitution after alpha-beta-depleted transplantation in children. MiXCR, run by TCRdb on the PCR reads, gives a single entry per CDR3 protein. Among 200,000 to 250,000 distinct CDR3 sequences listed, 9.5% to 15% were seen once. Sequencing was performed on PBMCs from the stem cell graft donor, taken from the stem cell graft. These receptors came from a human donor who donated a stem cell graft to a child with acute lymphoblastic leukemia. CDR3s include the opening cysteine and the closing phenylalanine or tryptophan. Each record gives: V gene, J gene, clone size, D gene, CDR3 DNA, CDR3 protein. The D gene is left open where the match is weak. Rows give clone size only sometimes, using once, few, many, or a class for an expanded clone.

TRBV29-1	TRBJ2-7	NA	TRBD2	TGCAGCGTTCTCCGGGAGGTAACCTACGAGCAGTACTTC	CSVLREVTYEQYF
TRBV30	TRBJ1-1	NA	NA	TGTGCCTGGAGTGACAGTTGGGGCGCTTTCTTT	CAWSDSWGAFF
TRBV27	TRBJ2-7	many	TRBD1	TGTGCCAGCAGGGCGCACAGGGGGTACGAGCAGTACTTC	CASRAHRGYEQYF
TRBV4-2	TRBJ1-5	NA	TRBD1	TGTGCCAGCAGCCATGGGGACAGGGTAGTGGGTCAGCCCCAGCATTTT	CASSHGDRVVGQPQHF
TRBV10-3	TRBJ1-2	many	TRBD1	TGTGCCACTCGGACAGGGGATCGGAGCTATGGCTACACCTTC	CATRTGDRSYGYTF
TRBV7-2	TRBJ2-3	many	NA	TGTGCCAGCAGCTTAGTCCGGTCTAGCACAGATACGCAGTATTTT	CASSLVRSSTDTQYF
TRBV5-1	TRBJ1-1	many	TRBD1	TGCGCCAGCAGCTTCGGGGCCGGTCACAGGGGGAGGACTGAAGCTTTCTTT	CASSFGAGHRGRTEAFF
TRBV2	TRBJ2-1	NA	NA	TGTGCCAGCACATGGGGGATCTACAATGAGCAGTTCTTC	CASTWGIYNEQFF
TRBV6-2/TRBV6-3	TRBJ2-1	many	NA	TGTGCCAGCGGCCCGTTAGCGGCGAGCTCCTACAATGAGCAGTTCTTC	CASGPLAASSYNEQFF
TRBV29-1	TRBJ2-2	many	TRBD1	TGCAGCGTTGAAGACCTACAGGGGGCGAACACCGGGGAGCTGTTTTTT	CSVEDLQGANTGELFF
TRBV12-3/TRBV12-4	TRBJ2-1	many	NA	TGTGCCAGCAGTTTAGTTCAGGGACCAAATGAGCAGTTCTTC	CASSLVQGPNEQFF
TRBV5-1	TRBJ2-1	many	TRBD2	TGCGCCAGCAGCTTGACACTAGCGCGCCATAATGAGCAGTTCTTC	CASSLTLARHNEQFF
TRBV5-1	TRBJ2-7	many	NA	TGCGCCAGCAGCTTGTCGGGGGTTGGAGTCCACGAGCAGTACTTC	CASSLSGVGVHEQYF
TRBV4-2	TRBJ1-1	NA	NA	TGTGCCAGCAGCCAAGATTCAGCAGCCAGGGTAGGCACTGAAGCTTTCTTT	CASSQDSAARVGTEAFF
TRBV12-3/TRBV12-4	TRBJ2-5	many	NA	TGTGCCAGCAGCCCCGGGGGAGCCAAGACCCAGTACTTC	CASSPGGAKTQYF
TRBV5-1	TRBJ1-1	many	TRBD1	TGCGCCAGCAGCCCCCGACAGGGTGAAGGCACTGAAGCTTTCTTT	CASSPRQGEGTEAFF
TRBV6-2/TRBV6-3	TRBJ2-1	many	NA	TGTGCCAGCAGGGGGGGGGGCCCGGAGCAGTTCTTC	CASRGGGPEQFF
TRBV12-3/TRBV12-4	TRBJ2-2	many	TRBD1	TGTGCCAGCAGTCCCCGGGACAGAGGGGGCACCGGGGAGCTGTTTTTT	CASSPRDRGGTGELFF
TRBV2	TRBJ1-5	many	NA	TGTGCCAGCAGTGAACGGAGTCAGCCCCAGCATTTT	CASSERSQPQHF
TRBV6-2/TRBV6-3	TRBJ1-5	many	NA	TGTGCCAGCAGTTACCCCCTAACAGGGAGCAGCAATCAGCCCCAGCATTTT	CASSYPLTGSSNQPQHF
TRBV4-3	TRBJ1-3	many	NA	TGCGCCAGCAGCCAACAGAGAGGGGTTGGAAACACCATATATTTT	CASSQQRGVGNTIYF
TRBV20-1	TRBJ2-7	NA	NA	TGCAGTGCTATGGCGGGGCCGTCCTACGAGCAGTACTTC	CSAMAGPSYEQYF
TRBV20-1	TRBJ2-2	many	TRBD2	TGCAGTGCTAGGTCTAGTGGCGGGGGGCGGTCCGGGGAGCTGTTTTTT	CSARSSGGGRSGELFF
TRBV7-2	TRBJ1-1	NA	NA	TGTGCCAGCAGCACATCTCCCACAAACACTGAAGCTTTCTTT	CASSTSPTNTEAFF
TRBV7-2	TRBJ2-7	many	NA	TGTGCCAGCAGCTTACAATACCTCTACGAGCAGTACTTC	CASSLQYLYEQYF
TRBV7-2	TRBJ2-5	many	NA	TGTGCCAGCAGCTGGGCAGGCAGGTACCAAGAGACCCAGTACTTC	CASSWAGRYQETQYF
TRBV12-3/TRBV12-4	TRBJ2-7	many	NA	TGTGCCAGCAGAAACACCCACTACGAGCAGTACTTC	CASRNTHYEQYF
TRBV20-1	TRBJ2-7	many	NA	TGCAGTGCTAGAGATTTTCGGCGGACAAGCTCCTACGAGCAGTACTTC	CSARDFRRTSSYEQYF
TRBV18	TRBJ2-1	many	NA	TGTGCCAGCTCACCCTCCCCCGGTGGTGAGCAGTTCTTC	CASSPSPGGEQFF
TRBV29-1	TRBJ2-1	many	TRBD2	TGCAGCGTTGAAAGTGGGAGGGACTACAATGAGCAGTTCTTC	CSVESGRDYNEQFF
TRBV12-3/TRBV12-4	TRBJ1-2	few	TRBD1	TGTGCCAGCAGTTACACAGGGGGCCTCAACTATGGCTACACCTTC	CASSYTGGLNYGYTF
TRBV7-9	TRBJ2-1	many	NA	TGTGCCAGCGGAAAGGGGACCACCGACCAGTTCTTC	CASGKGTTDQFF
TRBV3-1	TRBJ2-1	NA	TRBD2	TGTGCCAGCAGCCTAAGAGGGACTAGCGGGAGGAACAATGAGCAGTTCTTC	CASSLRGTSGRNNEQFF
TRBV3-1	TRBJ2-5	many	NA	TGTGCCAGCAGCCACAAGTCGTCAGGGGGAGGAGAGACCCAGTACTTC	CASSHKSSGGGETQYF
TRBV6-1	TRBJ1-6	many	NA	TGTGCCAGCAGTAAGACGGCCTGGGCGCCCCTCCACTTT	CASSKTAWAPLHF
TRBV7-2	TRBJ2-5	NA	TRBD1	TGTGCCAGCAGCTTAAAGGGACAGATTCAAGAGACCCAGTACTTC	CASSLKGQIQETQYF
TRBV5-1	TRBJ2-3	many	NA	TGCGCCAGCACTATGCGATCTGCTGGGCTCACAGATACGCAGTATTTT	CASTMRSAGLTDTQYF
TRBV6-1	TRBJ1-3	many	NA	TGTGCCACCTCCCGAACCGCGACCTACTCTGGAAACACCATATATTTT	CATSRTATYSGNTIYF
TRBV29-1	TRBJ1-2	many	TRBD1	TGCAGCGCTGGTTCGTCCAGGGGGAATGGCTACACCTTC	CSAGSSRGNGYTF
TRBV11-2	TRBJ2-7	few	TRBD2	TGTGCCAGCAGCTTAGAGGTCAAGCGGGGGGGCGACGAGCAGTACTTC	CASSLEVKRGGDEQYF
TRBV5-1	TRBJ2-3	many	NA	TGCGCCAGCAGCCTAGGACGGACCTCAGATACGCAGTATTTT	CASSLGRTSDTQYF
TRBV29-1	TRBJ2-4	many	TRBD2	TGCAGCGCTTGGGGCGGGAGGGCCGCCAAAAACATTCAGTACTTC	CSAWGGRAAKNIQYF
TRBV7-7	TRBJ2-7	many	NA	TGTGCTAGCAGCTTAGACTCAGGGTGGAGCCAGAATCCCTACGAGCAGTACTTC	CASSLDSGWSQNPYEQYF
TRBV9	TRBJ1-3	many	NA	TGTGCCAGCAGCGCCTGGGGGAGATCAGGAAACACCATATATTTT	CASSAWGRSGNTIYF
TRBV24-1	TRBJ1-2	many	NA	TGTGCCACCAGTGGTACGAACTATGGCTACACCTTC	CATSGTNYGYTF
TRBV12-5	TRBJ1-1	NA	NA	TGTGCTAGTGGTACGCCCGGGGGTCGTACTGAAGCTTTCTTC	CASGTPGGRTEAFF
TRBV6-5	TRBJ2-7	many	NA	TGTGCCAGCAGTTACAGCGGGTACTACGAGCAGTACTTC	CASSYSGYYEQYF
TRBV29-1	TRBJ1-3	many	NA	TGCAGCGTTGAAGACCCCTGGGCTTTGGCTGGAAACACCATATATTTT	CSVEDPWALAGNTIYF
TRBV20-1	TRBJ2-3	many	TRBD2	TGCAGTGCCCCGGGACTAGCGAGCACAGATACGCAGTATTTT	CSAPGLASTDTQYF
TRBV28	TRBJ2-2	many	NA	TGTGCCAGCAGGGAGGGGACAGCTGCCACCGGGGAGCTGTTTTTT	CASREGTAATGELFF
TRBV28	TRBJ1-5	many	TRBD1	TGTGCCAGCAGACTGGGACAGGGGCACCAGCCCCAGCATTTT	CASRLGQGHQPQHF
TRBV6-1	TRBJ1-5	NA	NA	TGTGCCAGCACCTTTTCCGGAGAAAATCAGCCCCAGCATTTT	CASTFSGENQPQHF
TRBV4-3	TRBJ2-2	few	TRBD2	TGCGCCAGCAGCCAAGTTTTTGGCGGGGGAAACACCGGGGAGCTGTTTTTT	CASSQVFGGGNTGELFF
TRBV30	TRBJ1-6	NA	NA	TGTGCCTGGAGCTCTGGGGATAATTCACCCCTCCACTTT	CAWSSGDNSPLHF
TRBV7-2	TRBJ2-3	many	NA	TGTGCCAGCAGCTTAGTTGACCCAGATACGCAGTATTTT	CASSLVDPDTQYF
TRBV10-3	TRBJ2-7	many	TRBD2	TGTGCCATCAGTGCTAGCGGAGATTCTACCTACGAGCAGTACTTC	CAISASGDSTYEQYF
TRBV12-3/TRBV12-4	TRBJ2-7	few	NA	TGTGCCAGCAGTCCTCGACAGCACTCCTACGAGCAGTACTTC	CASSPRQHSYEQYF